One sample yielded the 23 T cell receptor beta chains listed below, sequenced in a study of T cell repertoires in cytomegalovirus infection. One entry per CDR3 protein, called by TCRdb with MiXCR from the reads. The sample has 300,000 to 400,000 distinct CDR3 sequences, almost 30% seen once; the top ten hold 20%. Which antigens these TCRs recognize remains unknown. The sequencing here drew on cultured PBMCs, taken from culture after CMV antigen stimulation. Receptors were obtained from a human donor in good health (CMV status not recorded). Some clones in this sample may be carry-over from other donors' samples.

This chain links TRBV6-2 or TRBV6-3 with TRBJ2-3; D is uncertain. CDR3 size: 13 residues. Trimming removed 2 bases from V and 1 base from J, with 4 bases in between. CDR1 is MNHEY, CDR2 SVGEGT, per germline. CDR3 in amino acids: CASSYARTDTQYF. The CDR3 DNA follows: TGTGCCAGCAGTTACGCCCGCACAGATACGCAGTATTTT.

The chain combines TRBV6-1 with TRBJ1-1; unclear D gene. The germline V gene has CDR1 MNHNS and CDR2 SASEGT. The length of the CDR3 is 13 residues. Deletions cut 4 bases from V and 4 bases from J, with 10 bases between. The CDR3 loop is CASSAPGSTEAFF. The DNA for the CDR3 is TGTGCCAGCAGTGCGCCGGGGTCCACTGAAGCTTTCTTT.

V usage is TRBV25-1 and J usage is TRBJ2-1; 7 nucleotides match TRBD1. This CDR3 is built from 13 residues. The J segment lost 9 bases and the V segment lost 4 bases, leaving 6 bases of the junction unmatched. Germline V gene data show CDR1 as MGHDK and CDR2 as SYGVNS. The CDR3 protein is CASSVPQGLEQFF. CDR3 bases: TGTGCCAGCAGTGTCCCACAGGGGCTTGAGCAGTTCTTC.

J is TRBJ1-2 and V is TRBV4-2; TRBD1 aligns across 8 bases. The CDR3 sequence is 16 residues long. The V gene's germline CDR1 is LGHNA and CDR2 YNFKEQ. Trimming removed 3 bases from V and 0 bases from J; junction bases left unmatched: 6. This CDR3 is CASSQDRQGSNYGYTF. CDR3 DNA: TGTGCCAGCAGCCAGGACCGACAGGGGTCTAACTATGGCTACACCTTC.

There are a few counts of this clonotype. The chain recombines TRBV19 with TRBJ1-2; D uncertain. The CDR3 runs 13 residues. V was cut by 7 bases and J by 1 base, with 10 bases left in between. Per germline, CDR1 LNHDA and CDR2 SQIVND (reference sequence). CDR3 loop: CASKATVNYGYTF. The CDR3 nucleotides read TGTGCCAGTAAAGCGACGGTTAACTATGGCTACACCTTC.

This clonotype showed up just once. The chain has TRBV5-6 and TRBJ2-1; TRBD2 aligns across 14 bases. Germline V CDR1 and CDR2: SGHDT, YYEEEE. The V gene end was trimmed by 4 bases and the J gene end by 9 bases; junction bases not matched to a gene: 6. The length of the CDR3 is 15 residues. DNA for the CDR3: TGTGCCAGCAGCCCGGGACTAGCGGGGGTTGGTGAGCAGTTCTTC. Encoded protein: CASSPGLAGVGEQFF.

This clonotype was seen a few times. J is TRBJ1-1 and V is TRBV7-8; D gene ambiguous. Germline CDR1 and CDR2: SGHVS and FQNEAQ. V shed 4 bases and J shed 5 bases, with 20 bases lying between them. This CDR3 has 16 residues. In DNA form, the CDR3 reads TGTGCCAGCAGCTCCAGCCCGCTGTCCAGGCCAACTGAAGCTTTCTTT. Protein product: CASSSSPLSRPTEAFF. Full variable domain (outside the CDR3, taken from reference TRBV7-8 and TRBJ1-1): GAGVSQSPRYKVAKRGQDVALRCDPISGHVSLFWYQQALGQGPEFLTYFQNEAQLDKSGLPSDRFFAERPEGSVSTLKIQRTQQEDSAVYLCASSSSPLSRPTEAFFGQGTRLTVV.

The chain has TRBV11-3 and TRBJ1-2; no firm D call. V was cut by 1 base and J by 4 bases, with 10 bases left in between. CDR3 length: 14 amino acids. Germline CDR1 and CDR2: SGHNT and YENEEA. The CDR3 protein is CASSLVLTTYGYTF. CDR3 coding DNA: TGTGCCAGCAGCTTAGTCCTGACGACCTATGGCTACACCTTC.

About this clonotype: One junction end disagrees with the germline gene, perhaps due to a read error. The chain employs TRBV20-1 and TRBJ1-5; D is uncertain. This CDR3 has 15 amino acids. Germline V gives CDR1 DFQATT, CDR2 SNEGSKA (reference sequence). CDR3 residues: CSARDRAYSNQPQHF. CDR3 DNA sequence: TGCAGTGCTCGAGACCGGGCTTATAGCAATCAGCCCCAGCATTTT.

Many counts were recorded for this clonotype. This sequence joins TRBV28 and TRBJ1-2; 7 bases are shared with TRBD1. This CDR3 is 15 amino acids long. The trim removed 8 bases at V and 5 bases at J, leaving 14 bases unmatched. Germline V gene lookup returns CDR1 MDHEN and CDR2 SYDVKM. The CDR3 DNA is TGTGCCAGCGTCGTCGGGACAGACCTCCATTATGGCTACACCTTC. This sequence encodes CASVVGTDLHYGYTF.

This clonotype turned up a few times. V and J are TRBV5-1 and TRBJ1-6, with D perhaps matching TRBD1 (6 bases). The ends were cut back, 6 bases at V and 6 bases at J, with 13 bases in the middle. Germline-derived CDR1 and CDR2 are SGHRS and YFSETQ. This CDR3 spans 14 amino acids. CDR3 nucleotides: TGCGCCAGCACCCCGGACAGCTTTAATTCACCCCTCCACTTT. Translated: CASTPDSFNSPLHF. Full variable domain (outside the CDR3, taken from reference TRBV5-1 and TRBJ1-6): KAGVTQTPRYLIKTRGQQVTLSCSPISGHRSVSWYQQTPGQGLQFLFEYFSETQRNKGNFPGRFSGRQFSNSRSEMNVSTLELGDSALYLCASTPDSFNSPLHFGNGTRLTVT.

In this sample, this clonotype turned up a few times. V and J are TRBV7-6 and TRBJ1-5, with D unclear. From germline, CDR1 is SGHVS and CDR2 FNYEAQ. Trimming stripped 5 bases from V and 7 bases from J, with 12 bases between. This CDR3 region has 13 residues. The CDR3 DNA sequence: TGTGCCAGCAGCCCCTCCCCCAGGCAGCCCCAGCATTTT. Translation: CASSPSPRQPQHF. Full variable domain (outside the CDR3, taken from reference TRBV7-6 and TRBJ1-5): GAGVSQSPRYKVTKRGQDVALRCDPISGHVSLYWYRQALGQGPEFLTYFNYEAQQDKSGLPNDRFSAERPEGSISTLTIQRTEQRDSAMYRCASSPSPRQPQHFGDGTRLSIL.

This chain connects TRBV7-2 to TRBJ2-3; 7 bases align to TRBD1. The V gene end was trimmed by 6 bases and the J gene end by 6 bases; junction bases not matched to a gene: 12. Germline-derived CDR1 and CDR2 are SGHTA and FQGNSA. This CDR3 comprises 15 residues. This CDR3 reads CASSVGPGRGDTQYF. CDR3 sequence (DNA): TGTGCCAGCAGTGTTGGCCCGGGCAGGGGGGATACGCAGTATTTT.

This clonotype occurred many times. The genes are TRBV7-8 and TRBJ1-2; D ambiguous. Germline assignment: CDR1 SGHVS and CDR2 FQNEAQ. The CDR3 consists of 12 residues. With 5 bases removed from V and 4 bases from J, the gap between germline ends came to 8 bases. CDR3 sequence (DNA): TGTGCCAGCAGCCGGGAGTTCTATGGCTACACCTTC. The encoded protein is CASSREFYGYTF. The complete variable domain, with remaining parts taken from reference TRBV7-8 and TRBJ1-2, reads GAGVSQSPRYKVAKRGQDVALRCDPISGHVSLFWYQQALGQGPEFLTYFQNEAQLDKSGLPSDRFFAERPEGSVSTLKIQRTQQEDSAVYLCASSREFYGYTFGSGTRLTVV.

This clonotype showed up many times. This sequence joins TRBV6-5 and TRBJ1-2; D is possibly TRBD1 (5 bases). The CDR3 sequence is 13 residues long. Per the germline V gene, CDR1 is MNHEY and CDR2 is SVGAGI. The V end lost 6 bases, the J end lost 4 bases, and 12 bases lay between the germline ends. Here the CDR3 DNA reads TGTGCCAGCAGCTTAGCTGGGGGCTATGGCTACACCTTC. Translation: CASSLAGGYGYTF.

The chain links TRBV7-9 to TRBJ1-4; D not certain. V was clipped by 2 bases and J by 8 bases, with 9 bases between them. CDR1 is SEHNR and CDR2 is FQNEAQ in the germline V gene (reference sequence). The CDR3 loop spans 13 amino acids. This chain's CDR3 is CASSLPDLEKLFF. The DNA of the CDR3 is TGTGCCAGCAGCTTACCAGACTTGGAAAAACTGTTTTTT.

The genes are TRBV6-2 or TRBV6-3 and TRBJ1-4, with unresolved D. CDR3 size: 11 residues. Germline-derived CDR1 and CDR2 are MNHEY and SVGEGT. V gave up 5 bases and J gave up 6 bases, with 4 bases separating them. The CDR3 region is CASSRHEKLFF. CDR3 in DNA: TGTGCCAGCAGTCGCCATGAAAAACTGTTTTTT.

This clonotype has at least ten counts. The chain is built from TRBV28 and TRBJ2-7; 11 nucleotides align to TRBD2. J gave up 5 bases and V 8 bases, and 14 bases lay outside the gene matches. Germline CDR1 and CDR2: MDHEN and SYDVKM. CDR3 length equals 16 residues. The DNA of the CDR3 is TGTGCCAGCGTCCCTTATAGCGGGAGGGCCTTAAACGAGCAGTACTTC. Translating gives CASVPYSGRALNEQYF.

The chain links TRBV7-9 to TRBJ1-2; tentative D call: TRBD1 (6 bases). The V gene lost 2 bases and the J gene lost 5 bases, with 15 bases spanning the gap. Germline V gene lookup returns CDR1 SEHNR and CDR2 FQNEAQ (reference sequence). The CDR3 loop spans 15 amino acids. CDR3: CASSLKGSGEYGYTF. For the CDR3, the DNA is TGTGCCAGCAGCTTAAAAGGGTCAGGGGAATATGGCTACACCTTC. The full variable domain, its missing parts supplied by reference TRBV7-9 and TRBJ1-2, is DTGVSQNPRHKITKRGQNVTFRCDPISEHNRLYWYRQTLGQGPEFLTYFQNEAQLEKSRLLSDRFSAERPKGSFSTLEIQRTEQGDSAMYLCASSLKGSGEYGYTFGSGTRLTVV.

The chain links TRBV18 to TRBJ2-2; 8 nucleotides match TRBD2. The CDR3 loop spans 15 amino acids. Germline trimming cut 3 bases from V and 2 bases from J; bases unmatched to any gene: 2. CDR1 KGHSH and CDR2 LQKENI come from the germline V gene. The CDR3 spells CASSPGTRNTGELFF. The CDR3 DNA reads as TGTGCCAGCTCACCGGGGACTAGAAACACCGGGGAGCTGTTTTTT.

This chain uses TRBV7-2 with TRBJ1-2; D ambiguous. CDR1 and CDR2 from the germline V gene are SGHTA and FQGNSA. V shed 7 bases and J shed 8 bases, with 20 bases lying between them. The CDR3 has 14 residues. For the CDR3, the DNA is TGTGCCAGCAAACCCTCGGGAGTCGTCCTAGGCTACACCTTC. Translating gives CASKPSGVVLGYTF.

The V and J genes are TRBV7-2 and TRBJ1-1; D perhaps matches TRBD1 (5 bases). The germline V gene encodes CDR1 SGHTA and CDR2 FQGNSA. The V gene lost 1 base and the J gene lost 4 bases, with 13 bases spanning the gap. The CDR3 runs to 15 residues. CDR3 residues: CASSLGRGWVTEAFF. The CDR3 coding sequence is TGTGCCAGCAGCTTAGGTAGGGGCTGGGTCACTGAAGCTTTCTTT.

This chain links TRBV29-1 with TRBJ1-1, with D perhaps TRBD1 (5 bases). CDR1 is SQVTM and CDR2 is ANQGSEA in the germline V gene. This CDR3 comprises 13 residues. Trimming stripped 4 bases from V and 3 bases from J, with 12 bases between. The CDR3 sequence is CSVAFGGDTEAFF. Written as DNA, the CDR3 is TGCAGCGTTGCGTTTGGGGGGGACACTGAAGCTTTCTTT.